What follows describes a single T cell receptor (beta chain). The data originate from a study of blood T cell repertoires in COVID-19. Trimming cost V 7 bases and J 0 bases, with 13 bases left between them. This CDR3 contains 15 residues. Germline lookup yields CDR1 LNHDA and CDR2 SQIVND (reference sequence). The repertoire was sequenced with immunoSEQ multiplex PCR; TCRdb's copy has only in-frame clones and lacks some. The sample has fewer than 500,000 clones, roughly nine tenths seen once. The receptor was isolated from a young woman who had recovered from COVID-19. This sequence joins TRBV19 and TRBJ1-5, with D possibly TRBD1 on 5 matching bases. The specimen was PBMCs or T cells enriched from blood (not recorded which). The CDR3 DNA reads as TGTGCCAGTACTGACAGACCCTATAGCAATCAGCCCCAGCATTTT. This codes for CASTDRPYSNQPQHF.